This T cell receptor beta chain was retrieved from a study of cytomegalovirus exposure and HLA in healthy donors. General study points: Cytomegalovirus status, reportedly, was diagnosed with high specificity and sensitivity by the classifier.

Germline V lookup: CDR1 SGHNT, CDR2 YYREEE (reference sequence). The length of the CDR3 is 13 residues. With 4 bases removed from V and 0 bases from J, the gap between germline ends came to 8 bases. Note on this clone: What it binds is not known.

Libraries were prepared by immunoSEQ multiplex PCR; TCRdb keeps only in-frame clonotypes and omits some of them. The sample has around 150,000 clones; approximately 81% are singletons. Sequencing was done on a sample of PBMCs. The chain is built from TRBV5-4 and TRBJ2-7; D remains ambiguous. This receptor was obtained from a man under 40 in good health and CMV-seropositive. The CDR3 DNA reads as TGTGCCAGCAGCCATACAGACTCCTACGAGCAGTACTTC. Its protein product is CASSHTDSYEQYF.